A single T cell receptor (beta chain) is shown here with its context. This clone was recorded once. Its binding antigen is unknown. Per-base qualities were not stored, and no clone one base away is much larger. For CDR1 and CDR2, the germline V gene lists LGHNA and YSLEER. V gives up 5 bases and J gives up 5 bases, and the segment between their germline ends measures 13 bases. The CDR3 starts with the cysteine, ends with the phenylalanine, and has 13 residues. CDR3 DNA is the only sequence kept; it has 39 bases, read in frame from the first base. The immunoSEQ assay, a bias-controlled multiplex PCR with V- and J-specific primers, was used to amplify TCR beta CDR3 regions from genomic DNA. A second PCR step added a proprietary barcode and Illumina adapter sequences to the CDR3 amplicons. An Illumina MiSeq instrument was used for sequencing of the CDR3 libraries. The original methods were these. immunoSEQ Analyzer 3.0 was used for export and quality control, with R Bioconductor and Immunarch used for downstream analyses. Only productive rearrangements in the normalized downsampled data set were used to calculate repertoire metrics. In the normalized cohort, clonotypes with more than 5 templates were defined as pathologically expanded. Repertoire diversity was measured with the Inverse Simpson Index. CMV-specificity analyses were carried out on the non-normalized data set to capture all clonotypes. TCRdb carries this immuneACCESS record with in-frame sequences only. Its versions omit some clonotypes, under half of them owing to an unresolved V gene in the studies checked, with the rest unexplained. D and trimming come from the DNA, and the V and J calls and clone size come from that table. This sample lists 35,000 to 45,000 clones; roughly 94% were detected once. The top ten hold around 1.5% of the sample.

The data were obtained in a study of T cell clonotyping in hematopoietic cell transplantation (dated by TCRdb to the early 2020s). Regarding the complete study: Recipient samples taken before transplant were collected after cytoreduction. A total of 120 to 150 blood samples were gathered in the study from roughly 37 consecutive transplant recipients along with their related donors. Patient recruitment ran from September 2015 to January 2017, and follow-up continued until late 2020 or death.

According to the study, the label for this sample's time point signals: recipient sample about 28 days before transplant, after cytoreduction. Recipient blood was collected about 28 days before transplant and at days 30, 100 and 180 after transplant. Using Nuclei Lysis Solution, genomic DNA was extracted from unfractionated peripheral blood mononuclear cells that were either fresh or cryopreserved. What the authors observed across the whole study: The sample size was limited and the cells went unsorted, which meant the CD4 and CD8 repertoire contributions could not be told apart. Broader posttransplant TCR repertoire diversity was predicted by donor and pretransplant recipient Inverse Simpson Index values. Recipient repertoires showed only a small fraction of overlap with donor repertoires, and over 97% appeared de novo at the given depth. After transplant, TCR diversity in recipients dropped, and pathologically expanded clonotypes increased progressively from day 30 to day 180.

This sequence was found in a man between 35 and 55 years old with chronic myeloid leukemia. Some clones in this sample may be carry-over from other donors' samples. The input for sequencing was peripheral blood mononuclear cells, taken before stem cell transplant. The rearrangement joined TRBV4-3 to TRBJ2-7, with the D gene too uncertain to name. The bases are TGCGCCAGCAGCTCCACAACGGGCCACGAGCAGTACTTC. Its amino acids are CASSSTTGHEQYF.